The source of this TCR beta chain is a study of CD8 T cells in Susac syndrome. Study summary: Patients with Susac syndrome were therapy-naive, taking corticosteroids, with some also receiving intravenous immunoglobulin, or taking intravenous immunoglobulin alone at the time their blood was drawn. Findings and limits, study-wide: Acknowledgment was made by the study that its TCR sequencing and HLA analysis involved a relatively small number of individuals. In Susac patients, clonal expansion was not detected in CD4+ cells.

CDR3 length equals 13 residues. Deletions cut 8 bases from V and 9 bases from J, with 17 bases between. Germline assignment: CDR1 LNHDA and CDR2 SQIVND (reference sequence). High-throughput TCR beta sequencing covered peripheral CD8+ and CD4+ T cells. A note on this clonotype: Its antigen is not known.

Reverse transcription of roughly 0.5 to 1 ug RNA was carried out with random hexamers. TCRdb re-called the immunoSEQ multiplex PCR reads through MiXCR, storing one row per CDR3 protein. In the table there are approximately 77,000 distinct CDR3 sequences, roughly 91% of which are singletons. Sequencing was performed on CD4+ T cells from PBMCs. This TCR was recovered from a human donor with Susac syndrome. The genes are TRBV19 and TRBJ2-1; D might be TRBD1 (6 bases). The CDR3 loop reads CASREGEYGEQFF. The CDR3 DNA reads as TGTGCCAGTCGCGAGGGGGAATACGGTGAGCAGTTCTTC.